The present entry profiles one T cell receptor beta chain with its context. Its cognate antigen has yet to be identified. There are no base qualities to consult, and no much larger clone falls within one base. The sample belongs to a study of control samples from healthy donors and cancer patients (dated by TCRdb to the early 2020s). The germline V gene sets CDR1 to SGHDT and CDR2 to YYEEEE. Deletion took 4 bases off V and 6 bases off J, with a span of 19 bases between the germline ends. Including cysteine and phenylalanine, the CDR3 has 16 amino acids. Of the read, only the CDR3 DNA is kept; its 48 bases are in frame from base 1. Library generation was performed with the immunoSEQ multiplex PCR assay. In TCRdb, the immuneACCESS table is reduced to in-frame sequences with V and J assigned. These tables do not hold every clone; where another copy was compared, an unresolved V gene accounts for under half, and the others remain unexplained. For this sample the table gives some 140,000 clones, of which 88% were detected only once. The top ten clones comprise just over 8.5% of the sample.

The material sequenced was blood. This clonotype was sampled from a woman aged 30 to 39 in good health. This receptor chain uses TRBV5-6 and TRBJ2-2; TRBD1 is possibly the D segment (7 matching bases). The sequence in DNA is TGTGCCAGCAGCCCCTTCACAGGGGAGGACGCCGGGGAGCTGTTTTTT. Its coded protein is CASSPFTGEDAGELFF.